These 22 T cell receptor beta chains were all obtained from the same sample, sequenced in a study of regulatory T cells in long-lasting Graves disease (TCRdb year 2021). Libraries came from multiplex PCR. Reads for this sample came from an Illumina HiSeq 4000. CDR3 regions were amplified by Arm-PCR with iRepertoire HTBI primers to construct TCR beta libraries. TCRdb took the public reads, trimmed them with fastp at Q25, ran MiXCR for clone calling and kept in-frame beta chains. Rows are unified per CDR3 protein, each entry keeping the most common DNA and genes. For this sample there are 600,000 to 850,000 distinct CDR3 sequences; 25% to 30% appear just once. The ten top clones hold 35% to 55% of the sample. The sample's time point label, decoded: persistent/refractory GD, antithyroid drugs over 5 years with positive TRAb. RNA was extracted from PBMCs in TRIzol for both TCR sequencing and RNA sequencing.

Sample: peripheral blood mononuclear cells (PBMCs), taken when the disease was refractory, from a patient treated with antithyroid drugs. The receptors stem from a female donor with Graves disease.

This chain links TRBV11-2 with TRBJ1-1; the D is unclear. CDR1 and CDR2 (germline): SGHAT, FQNNGV. The CDR3 runs 13 residues. Trimming left V 4 bases short and J 5 bases short, with 11 bases between. This CDR3 reads CASSSLAGTEAFF. CDR3 sequence (DNA): TGTGCCAGCAGCTCCCTGGCGGGGACTGAAGCTTTCTTT.

The chain joins TRBV18 to TRBJ1-5; the match to TRBD1 covers 10 bases. Germline assignment: CDR1 KGHSH and CDR2 LQKENI. The CDR3 runs to 16 residues. The ends lost 2 bases at V and 6 bases at J; junction bases unmatched: 7. Here the CDR3 DNA reads TGTGCCAGCTCACCAAAAGACAGGGGGCCTAGTCAGCCCCAGCATTTT. Residues: CASSPKDRGPSQPQHF.

This clonotype was seen more than once but under ten times. The genes are TRBV12-3 or TRBV12-4 and TRBJ2-7; TRBD1 aligns across 7 bases. With V trimmed by 3 bases and J by 4 bases, 6 bases remained unmatched. This CDR3 contains 14 residues. CDR3: CASSFPGQPYEQYF. The CDR3, as DNA: TGTGCCAGCAGTTTCCCGGGACAGCCTTACGAGCAGTACTTC.

This clonotype was seen ten or more times. The chain employs TRBV2 and TRBJ1-2; possible D gene TRBD1, 6 bases. This CDR3 comprises 14 residues. Germline CDR1 is SNHLY and CDR2 is FYNNEI. With 6 bases removed from V and 2 bases from J, the gap between germline ends came to 13 bases. The CDR3 region has the DNA TGTGCCAGCAGGAGGACAGCCCTAAACTATGGCTACACCTTC. This gives the protein CASRRTALNYGYTF.

This clonotype came up a few times. The genes are TRBV18 and TRBJ1-1; D not resolved. Germline-derived CDR1 and CDR2 are KGHSH and LQKENI. The V end was cut by 0 bases, the J end by 6 bases, with 8 bases between. CDR3 length: 13 residues. The DNA of the CDR3 is TGTGCCAGCTCACCACCTATGCGTTCTGAAGCTTTCTTT. Its protein is CASSPPMRSEAFF.

The V gene is TRBV9, the J gene TRBJ2-5; TRBD2 is a possible D gene (6 bases). Trimming removed 4 bases at V and 5 bases at J, with 18 bases between. Germline-derived CDR1 and CDR2 are SGDLS and YYNGEE. The CDR3 length is 15 residues. The CDR3 DNA reads TGTGCCAGCAGCTCGGACTACGCGGGTGGGGAGACCCAGTACTTC. This encodes CASSSDYAGGETQYF.

V usage is TRBV19 and J usage is TRBJ2-7; D ambiguous. Trimming pared 4 bases from V and 5 bases from J, leaving 9 bases between. Germline CDR1 is LNHDA and CDR2 is SQIVND (reference sequence). The CDR3 runs to 12 residues. The CDR3 loop is CASSTVGDEQYF. The CDR3 coding sequence is TGTGCCAGTAGTACGGTCGGCGACGAGCAGTACTTC. The variable domain in full, with the rest retrieved from reference TRBV19 and TRBJ2-7, is DGGITQSPKYLFRKEGQNVTLSCEQNLNHDAMYWYRQDPGQGLRLIYYSQIVNDFQKGDIAEGYSVSREKKESFPLTVTSAQKNPTAFYLCASSTVGDEQYFGPGTRLTVT.

This clonotype was seen more than once but under ten times. V usage is TRBV28 and J usage is TRBJ1-2; 7 bases match TRBD1. The CDR3 loop spans 16 amino acids. From germline, CDR1 is MDHEN and CDR2 SYDVKM. The ends lost 5 bases at V and 0 bases at J; junction bases unmatched: 9. Here the CDR3 reads CASSILQGGANYGYTF. The CDR3 bases are TGTGCCAGCAGTATACTCCAGGGGGGAGCTAACTATGGCTACACCTTC.

V gene TRBV2 combines with J gene TRBJ2-1, with D perhaps TRBD2 (6 bases). Between the trimmed V and J ends, which lost 4 bases and 2 bases, there was a span of 12 bases. The CDR3 extends over 15 amino acids. Germline CDR1 SNHLY, CDR2 FYNNEI. The CDR3 reads CASSGKAGPYNEQFF. For the CDR3, the DNA is TGTGCCAGCAGTGGAAAAGCGGGTCCCTACAATGAGCAGTTCTTC.

This chain links TRBV4-1 with TRBJ1-1; D is uncertain. The CDR3 has 15 amino acids. Trimming took 1 base from V and 1 from J, leaving 10 bases between them. CDR1 and CDR2 (germline): MGHRA, YSYEKL. The CDR3 nucleotides are TGCGCCAGCAGCCAAGGCCGGGCCCCGAACACTGAAGCTTTCTTT. Encoded protein: CASSQGRAPNTEAFF.

The chain carries TRBV5-5 and TRBJ1-5; D may be TRBD1 (5 bases). Germline loops: CDR1 SGHKS, CDR2 YYEKEE (reference sequence). This CDR3 region has 19 residues. V was pared by 4 bases and J by 7 bases, with 30 bases between. DNA of the CDR3: TGTGCCAGCAGCGACCGAGCACTACGGGACCGTCTCGTTTTACAGCCCCAGCATTTT. Amino acid sequence: CASSDRALRDRLVLQPQHF.

The sample holds many counts of this clonotype. The chain is built from TRBV28 and TRBJ1-2; perhaps TRBD1 as D (6 bases). The CDR3 is 17 residues long. V lost 2 bases and J lost 5, with 21 bases in between. Germline assignment: CDR1 MDHEN and CDR2 SYDVKM. The CDR3 sequence is CASSLLTQGNLGYGYTF. The CDR3 DNA is TGTGCCAGCAGTTTACTTACACAGGGTAACCTCGGATATGGCTACACCTTC.

The genes are TRBV12-3 or TRBV12-4 and TRBJ1-5, with D possibly TRBD1 on 6 matching bases. V was pared by 2 bases and J by 5 bases, with 13 bases between. The CDR3 has 15 amino acids. The chain's CDR3 is CASSLRGQLYQPQHF. CDR3 nucleotide sequence: TGTGCCAGCAGTTTACGCGGACAGTTGTATCAGCCCCAGCATTTT.

This clonotype was observed at least ten times. This chain links TRBV12-3 or TRBV12-4 with TRBJ1-5; TRBD1 matches 7 bases. V was pared by 6 bases and J by 5 bases, with 7 bases of the junction left unmatched. The CDR3 sequence is 14 residues long. CDR3 protein: CASRAGGTDQPQHF. CDR3 DNA: TGTGCCAGCAGGGCGGGCGGGACAGATCAGCCCCAGCATTTT.

The gene calls are TRBV14 and TRBJ1-2; D is undetermined. CDR1 is SGHDN, CDR2 FVKESK, per germline. Trimming left V 2 bases short and J 1 base short, with 14 bases between. The CDR3 totals 16 residues. CDR3 sequence (DNA): TGTGCCAGCAGCCAAAACAGTCGCGCGGATAACTATGGCTACACCTTC. It translates to CASSQNSRADNYGYTF. Drawing the rest from reference TRBV14 and TRBJ1-2, the complete variable domain is EAGVTQFPSHSVIEKGQTVTLRCDPISGHDNLYWYRRVMGKEIKFLLHFVKESKQDESGMPNNRFLAERTGGTYSTLKVQPAELEDSGVYFCASSQNSRADNYGYTFGSGTRLTVV.

This clonotype was detected ten times or more. The chain recombines TRBV12-3 or TRBV12-4 with TRBJ1-2; D not resolved. V was clipped by 8 bases and J by 1 base, with 5 bases between them. CDR3 size: 11 residues. This chain's CDR3 is CASGHNYGYTF. The CDR3 coding sequence is TGTGCCAGCGGCCATAACTATGGCTACACCTTC.

This chain links TRBV6-1 with TRBJ1-1, with a weak D call TRBD1 (6 bases). The CDR3 contains 14 residues. The V gene's germline CDR1 is MNHNS and CDR2 SASEGT. V gave up 7 bases and J gave up 4 bases, with 16 bases separating them. CDR3 sequence (DNA): TGTGCCAGCACCGACACAGGGTCCGGCACTGAAGCTTTCTTT. Its protein product is CASTDTGSGTEAFF.

The chain carries TRBV6-2 or TRBV6-3 and TRBJ1-4; tentatively, D is TRBD1 (6 bases). In germline, CDR1 is MNHEY, CDR2 SVGEGT. The CDR3 covers 18 residues. The V gene lost 6 bases and the J gene lost 8 bases, with 28 bases spanning the gap. The CDR3 DNA reads as TGTGCCAGCAGAAAGGGGGTAAACACCCTCTTAATTAGGGAAAAACTGTTTTTT. Residues: CASRKGVNTLLIREKLFF.

The CDR3, as DNA: TGTGCCAGCACTAAAGACAGGGGTGGCAATCAGCCCCAGCATTTT. Translating gives CASTKDRGGNQPQHF. The chain couples TRBV6-1 to TRBJ1-5, with 8 bases fitting TRBD1. The V segment lost 7 bases and the J segment 2 bases; nucleotides outside the gene matches: 7. The CDR3 is made up of 15 amino acids. CDR1 MNHNS and CDR2 SASEGT come from the germline V gene.

This clonotype was seen more than once but under ten times. This chain links TRBV7-3 with TRBJ1-2; tentative D call: TRBD1 (6 bases). The length of the CDR3 is 14 residues. Germline V gene lookup returns CDR1 SGHTA and CDR2 FQGTGA. V dropped 0 bases and J dropped 3 bases, with 8 bases sitting between them. CDR3 in DNA: TGTGCCAGCAGCTTAACGAACAGGGACTATGGCTACACCTTC. Translated: CASSLTNRDYGYTF.

In its sample, this clonotype was seen a few times. This chain uses TRBV29-1 with TRBJ2-7; the D call may be TRBD1 or TRBD2 (5 bases each). There are 16 residues in the CDR3. Germline CDR1 reads SQVTM; CDR2 reads ANQGSEA. V was trimmed by 4 bases and J by 3 bases, leaving 22 bases between them. CDR3 nucleotides: TGCAGCGTTGTTTCCTCCGGGACCAGGGCCCTCTACGAGCAGTACTTC. Amino acids: CSVVSSGTRALYEQYF.

J is TRBJ1-5 and V is TRBV20-1, with TRBD1 matching 7 bases. Germline CDR1 and CDR2: DFQATT and SNEGSKA (reference sequence). The ends lost 6 bases at V and 7 bases at J; junction bases unmatched: 12. The CDR3 is 14 amino acids. Here the CDR3 DNA reads TGCAGTGCCGCCACCGACAGGGTCGGGCAGCCCCAGCATTTT. This encodes CSAATDRVGQPQHF.